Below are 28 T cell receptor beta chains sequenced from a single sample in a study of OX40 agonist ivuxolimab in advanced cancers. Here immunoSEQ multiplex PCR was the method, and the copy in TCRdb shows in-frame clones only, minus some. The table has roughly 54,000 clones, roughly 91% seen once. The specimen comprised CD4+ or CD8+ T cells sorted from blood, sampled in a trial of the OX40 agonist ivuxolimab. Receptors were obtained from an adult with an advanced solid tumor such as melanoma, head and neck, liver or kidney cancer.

The CDR3 bases are TGTGCCAGCAGCGATCAGGGGGGACAGGGAGTAGAGACCCAGTACTTC. Its protein is CASSDQGGQGVETQYF. The chain has TRBV9 and TRBJ2-5; TRBD1 aligns across 9 bases. V lost 3 bases, J lost 4 bases, and 10 bases stayed unmatched. Germline V gene lookup returns CDR1 SGDLS and CDR2 YYNGEE. The CDR3 is 16 residues long.

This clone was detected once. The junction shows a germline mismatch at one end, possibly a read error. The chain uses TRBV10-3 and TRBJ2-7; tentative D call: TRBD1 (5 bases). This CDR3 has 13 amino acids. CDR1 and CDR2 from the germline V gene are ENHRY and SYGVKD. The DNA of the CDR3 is TGTGCCATCAGGGAGTTGGGGCAGAACGAGCAGTACTTC. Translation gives CAIRELGQNEQYF.

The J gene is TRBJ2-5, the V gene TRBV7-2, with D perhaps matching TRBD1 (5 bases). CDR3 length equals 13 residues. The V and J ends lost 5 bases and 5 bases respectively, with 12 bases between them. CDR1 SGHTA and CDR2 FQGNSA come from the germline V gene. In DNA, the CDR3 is TGTGCCAGCAGCCCACAGGTTGGGGAGACCCAGTACTTC. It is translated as CASSPQVGETQYF.

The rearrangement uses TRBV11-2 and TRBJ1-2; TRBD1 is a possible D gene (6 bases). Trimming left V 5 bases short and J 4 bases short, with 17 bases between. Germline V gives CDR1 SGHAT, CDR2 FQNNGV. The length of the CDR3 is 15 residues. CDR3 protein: CASSPRQDPSYGYTF. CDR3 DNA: TGTGCCAGCAGCCCCCGACAGGACCCTAGCTATGGCTACACCTTC. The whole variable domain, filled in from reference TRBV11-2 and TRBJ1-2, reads EAGVAQSPRYKIIEKRQSVAFWCNPISGHATLYWYQQILGQGPKLLIQFQNNGVVDDSQLPKDRFSAERLKGVDSTLKIQPAKLEDSAVYLCASSPRQDPSYGYTFGSGTRLTVV.

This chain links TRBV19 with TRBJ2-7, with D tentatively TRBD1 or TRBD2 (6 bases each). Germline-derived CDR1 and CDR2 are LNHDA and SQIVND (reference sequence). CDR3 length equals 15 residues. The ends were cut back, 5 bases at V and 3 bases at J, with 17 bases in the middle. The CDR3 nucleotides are TGTGCCAGTAGTTCCTGGGGAGGACAGAACTACGAGCAGTACTTC. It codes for CASSSWGGQNYEQYF.

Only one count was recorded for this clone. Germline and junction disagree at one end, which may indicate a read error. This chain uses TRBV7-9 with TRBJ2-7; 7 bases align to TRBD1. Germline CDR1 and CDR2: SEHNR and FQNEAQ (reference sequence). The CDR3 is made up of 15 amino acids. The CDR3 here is CASSRTGYINHERYF. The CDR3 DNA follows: TGTGCCAGCAGCCGGACAGGCTACATTAACCACGAGCGGTACTTC.

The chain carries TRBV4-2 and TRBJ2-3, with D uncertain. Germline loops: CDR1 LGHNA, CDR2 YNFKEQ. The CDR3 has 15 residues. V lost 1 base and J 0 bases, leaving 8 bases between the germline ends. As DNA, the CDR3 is TGTGCCAGCAGCCAAGGAAGGGCCAGCACAGATACGCAGTATTTT. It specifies CASSQGRASTDTQYF.

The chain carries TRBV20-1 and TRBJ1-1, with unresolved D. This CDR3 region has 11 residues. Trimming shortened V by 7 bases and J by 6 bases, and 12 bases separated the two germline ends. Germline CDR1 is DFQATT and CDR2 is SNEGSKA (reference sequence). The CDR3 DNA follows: TGCAGTGTCCGGCGAGGCGCTGAAGCTTTCTTT. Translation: CSVRRGAEAFF.

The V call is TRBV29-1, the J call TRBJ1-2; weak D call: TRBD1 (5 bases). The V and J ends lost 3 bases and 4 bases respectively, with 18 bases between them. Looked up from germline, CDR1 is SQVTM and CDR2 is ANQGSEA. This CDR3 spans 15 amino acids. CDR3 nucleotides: TGCAGCGTTGATAGGGCACAGGATGATTCCTATGGCTACACCTTC. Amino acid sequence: CSVDRAQDDSYGYTF.

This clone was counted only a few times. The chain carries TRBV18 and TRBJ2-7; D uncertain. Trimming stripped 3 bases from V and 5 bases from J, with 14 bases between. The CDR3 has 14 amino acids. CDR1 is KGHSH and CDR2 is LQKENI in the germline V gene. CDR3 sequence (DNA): TGTGCCAGCTCACCGGGCGGTGTGAGTCACGAGCAGTACTTC. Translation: CASSPGGVSHEQYF. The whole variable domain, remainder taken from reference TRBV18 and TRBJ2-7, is NAGVMQNPRHLVRRRGQEARLRCSPMKGHSHVYWYRQLPEEGLKFMVYLQKENIIDESGMPKERFSAEFPKEGPSILRIQQVVRGDSAAYFCASSPGGVSHEQYFGPGTRLTVT.

The CDR3 is CASSPPSTYNEQFF. The CDR3 bases are TGTGCCAGCTCACCACCGTCAACCTACAATGAGCAGTTCTTC. The J gene is TRBJ2-1, the V gene TRBV18; D gene ambiguous. This CDR3 has 14 amino acids. CDR1 and CDR2 from the germline V gene are KGHSH and LQKENI. V gave up 0 bases and J gave up 2 bases, with 5 bases separating them.

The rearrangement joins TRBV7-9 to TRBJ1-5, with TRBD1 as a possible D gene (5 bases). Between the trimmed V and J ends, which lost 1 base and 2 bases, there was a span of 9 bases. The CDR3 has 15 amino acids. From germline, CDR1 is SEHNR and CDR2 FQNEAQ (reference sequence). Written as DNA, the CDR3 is TGTGCCAGCAGCTTAGGTGTAGGGGGCAATCAGCCCCAGCATTTT. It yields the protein CASSLGVGGNQPQHF.

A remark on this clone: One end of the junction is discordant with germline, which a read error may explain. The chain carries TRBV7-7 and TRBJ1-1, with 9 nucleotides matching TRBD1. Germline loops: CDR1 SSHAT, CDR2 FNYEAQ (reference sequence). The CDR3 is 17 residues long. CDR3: CASSPLGTGFSGTEAFF. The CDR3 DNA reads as TGTGCTAGCAGCCCACTCGGGACAGGGTTCTCGGGCACTGAAGCTTTCTTT.

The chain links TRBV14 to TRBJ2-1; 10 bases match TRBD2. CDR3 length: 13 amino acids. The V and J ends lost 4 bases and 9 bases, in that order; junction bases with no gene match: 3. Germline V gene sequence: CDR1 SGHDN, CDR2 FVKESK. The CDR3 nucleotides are TGTGCCAGCAGCCCTAGGACTAGCGGTGAGCAGTTCTTC. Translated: CASSPRTSGEQFF.

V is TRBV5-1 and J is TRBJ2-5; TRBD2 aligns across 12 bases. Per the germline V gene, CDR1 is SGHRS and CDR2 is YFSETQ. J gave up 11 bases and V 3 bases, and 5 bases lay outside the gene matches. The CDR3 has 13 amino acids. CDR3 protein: CASSSSSGGEQYF. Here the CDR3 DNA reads TGCGCCAGCAGCTCCTCTAGCGGGGGGGAGCAGTACTTC.

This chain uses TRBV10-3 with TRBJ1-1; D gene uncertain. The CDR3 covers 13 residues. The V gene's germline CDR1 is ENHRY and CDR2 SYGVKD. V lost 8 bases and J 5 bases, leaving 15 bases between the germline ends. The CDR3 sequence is CAILRSRETEAFF. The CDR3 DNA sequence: TGTGCCATCCTTAGGTCACGGGAAACTGAAGCTTTCTTT.

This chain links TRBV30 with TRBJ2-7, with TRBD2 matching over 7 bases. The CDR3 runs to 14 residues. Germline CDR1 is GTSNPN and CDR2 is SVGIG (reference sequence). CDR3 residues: CAFSRALADHEQYF. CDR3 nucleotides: TGTGCTTTTTCCCGGGCCCTAGCGGACCACGAGCAGTACTTC. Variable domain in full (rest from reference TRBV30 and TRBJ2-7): SQTIHQWPATLVQPVGSPLSLECTVEGTSNPNLYWYRQAAGRGLQLLFYSVGIGQISSEVPQNLSASRPQDRQFILSSKKLLLSDSGFYLCAFSRALADHEQYFGPGTRLTVT.

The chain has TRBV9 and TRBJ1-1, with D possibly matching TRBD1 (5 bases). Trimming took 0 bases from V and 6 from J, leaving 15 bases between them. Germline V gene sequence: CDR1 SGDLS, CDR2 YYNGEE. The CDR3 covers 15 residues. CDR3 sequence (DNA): TGTGCCAGCAGCGTAGACGGGGGGGATATCCCTGAAGCTTTCTTT. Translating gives CASSVDGGDIPEAFF.

The DNA of the CDR3 is TGCGCCAGCAGCTTGGACGGCAGGGCACAAGAGACCCAGTACTTC. Translation: CASSLDGRAQETQYF. The chain recombines TRBV5-1 with TRBJ2-5, with D possibly matching TRBD1 (5 bases). The CDR3 totals 15 residues. Germline loops: CDR1 SGHRS, CDR2 YFSETQ. V dropped 0 bases and J dropped 2 bases, with 11 bases sitting between them.

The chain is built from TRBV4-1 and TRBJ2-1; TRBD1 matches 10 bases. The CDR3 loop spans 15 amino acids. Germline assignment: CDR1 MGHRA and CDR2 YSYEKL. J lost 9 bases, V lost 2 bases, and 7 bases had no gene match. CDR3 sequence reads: CASSQIPGQGSEQFF. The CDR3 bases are TGCGCCAGCAGCCAAATACCGGGACAGGGGAGTGAGCAGTTCTTC.

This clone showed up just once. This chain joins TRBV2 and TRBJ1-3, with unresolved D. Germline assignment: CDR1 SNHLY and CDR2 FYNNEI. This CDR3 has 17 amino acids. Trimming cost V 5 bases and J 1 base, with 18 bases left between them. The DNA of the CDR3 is TGTGCCAGCAGTTTCCCCAGGACTGACCCTTCTGGAAACACCATATATTTT. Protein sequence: CASSFPRTDPSGNTIYF.

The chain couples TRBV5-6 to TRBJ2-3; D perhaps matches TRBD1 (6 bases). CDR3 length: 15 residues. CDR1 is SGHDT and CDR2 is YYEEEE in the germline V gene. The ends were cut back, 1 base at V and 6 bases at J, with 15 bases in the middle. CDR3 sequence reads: CASSLKSGAPDTQYF. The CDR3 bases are TGTGCCAGCAGCTTGAAGTCAGGGGCTCCGGATACGCAGTATTTT.

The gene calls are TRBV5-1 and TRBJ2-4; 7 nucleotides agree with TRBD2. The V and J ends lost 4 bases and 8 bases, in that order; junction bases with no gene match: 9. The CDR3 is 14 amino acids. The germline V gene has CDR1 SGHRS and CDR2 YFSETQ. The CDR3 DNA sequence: TGCGCCAGCAGCGGGGGAGGGCTTGAGGACATTCAGTACTTC. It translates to CASSGGGLEDIQYF.

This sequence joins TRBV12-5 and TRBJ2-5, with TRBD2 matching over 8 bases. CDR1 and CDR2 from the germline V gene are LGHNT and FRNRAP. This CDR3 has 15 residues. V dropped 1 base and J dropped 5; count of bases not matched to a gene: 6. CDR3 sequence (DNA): TGTGCTAGTGGTTTGGCTAGCGGGTGGGGGGAGACCCAGTACTTC. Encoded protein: CASGLASGWGETQYF.

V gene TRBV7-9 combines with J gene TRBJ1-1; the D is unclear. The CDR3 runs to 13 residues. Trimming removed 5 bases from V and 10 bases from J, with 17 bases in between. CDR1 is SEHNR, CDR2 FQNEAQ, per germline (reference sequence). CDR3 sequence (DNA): TGTGCCAGCAGCCCACCGGTTCTTTGGGCAGCTTTCTTT. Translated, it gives CASSPPVLWAAFF.

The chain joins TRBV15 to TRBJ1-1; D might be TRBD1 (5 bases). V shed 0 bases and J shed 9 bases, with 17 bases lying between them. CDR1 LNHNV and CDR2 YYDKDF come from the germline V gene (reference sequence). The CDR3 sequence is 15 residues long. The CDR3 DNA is TGTGCCACCAGCAGAGAGTTGACCGGGATGGGACAAGCTTTCTTT. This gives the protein CATSRELTGMGQAFF.

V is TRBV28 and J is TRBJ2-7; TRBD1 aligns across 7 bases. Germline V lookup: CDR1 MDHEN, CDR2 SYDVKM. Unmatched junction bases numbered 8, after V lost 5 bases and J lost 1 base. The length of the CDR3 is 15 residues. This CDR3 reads CASSASGTASYEQYF. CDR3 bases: TGTGCCAGCAGTGCATCCGGGACAGCATCCTACGAGCAGTACTTC.

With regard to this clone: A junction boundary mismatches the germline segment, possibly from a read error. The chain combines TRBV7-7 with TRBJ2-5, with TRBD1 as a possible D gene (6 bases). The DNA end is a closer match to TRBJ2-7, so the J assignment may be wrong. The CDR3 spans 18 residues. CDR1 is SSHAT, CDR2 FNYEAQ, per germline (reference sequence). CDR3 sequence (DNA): TGTGCTAGCAGCTTCCTATTATGGACAGCATTCAGCTCCTACGAGCAGTACTTC. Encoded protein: CASSFLLWTAFSSYEQYF.